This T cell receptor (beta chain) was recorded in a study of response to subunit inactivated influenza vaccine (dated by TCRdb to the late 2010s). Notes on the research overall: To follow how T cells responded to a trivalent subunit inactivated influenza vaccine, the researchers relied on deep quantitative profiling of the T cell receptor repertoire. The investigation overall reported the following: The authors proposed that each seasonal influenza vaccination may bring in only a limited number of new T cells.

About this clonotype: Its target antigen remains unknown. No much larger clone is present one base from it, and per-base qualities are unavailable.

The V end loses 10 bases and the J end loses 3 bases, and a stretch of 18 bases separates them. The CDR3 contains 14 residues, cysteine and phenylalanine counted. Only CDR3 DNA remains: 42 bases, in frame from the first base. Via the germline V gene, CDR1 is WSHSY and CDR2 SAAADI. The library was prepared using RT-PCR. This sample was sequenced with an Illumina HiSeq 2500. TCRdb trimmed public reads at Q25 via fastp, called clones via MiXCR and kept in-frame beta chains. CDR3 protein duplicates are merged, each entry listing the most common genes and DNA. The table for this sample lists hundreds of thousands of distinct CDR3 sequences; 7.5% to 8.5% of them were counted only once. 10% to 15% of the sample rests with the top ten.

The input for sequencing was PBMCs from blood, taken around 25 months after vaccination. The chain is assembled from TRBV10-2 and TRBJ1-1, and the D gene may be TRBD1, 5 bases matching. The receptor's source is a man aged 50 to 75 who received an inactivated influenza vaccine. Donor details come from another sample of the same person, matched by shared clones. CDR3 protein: CATRAGLSYTEAFF. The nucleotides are TGCGCCACCAGGGCAGGGTTATCGTACACTGAAGCTTTCTTT.